The clone carrying this TCR beta chain was observed once. The antigen remains undetermined. This specimen comes from a study of CD8+ T cells in alopecia areata. The authors extracted RNA and reverse transcribed it into cDNA as the sequencing template. This table comes from immunoSEQ multiplex PCR, and its TCRdb copy is limited to in-frame clones, with some not included. The repertoire holds 130,000 or so clones, with 49% as singletons. Trimming took 3 bases from V and 4 from J, leaving 6 bases between them. This CDR3 has 12 residues. Germline V gene lookup returns CDR1 SGHNT and CDR2 YYREEE (reference sequence). Overall study findings and caveats: Scalp data also include sequences from resident alphabeta T cells of normal skin. Compared with normal scalp, lesional scalp had higher clonality and more expanded CD8+ clones.

Researchers gathered lesional scalp punch biopsies and peripheral blood from patients with alopecia areata. Sorted out of PBMCs were CD4+ T cells and CD8+ T cells. The sample in question was CD8+ T cells sorted from blood, obtained at week 0. The chain carries TRBV5-4 and TRBJ2-3, with D unresolved. The receptor was isolated from a human donor with alopecia areata. CDR3 amino acids: CASSSHSDTQYF. CDR3 coding DNA: TGTGCCAGCAGCTCCCACTCAGATACGCAGTATTTT.